Listed below are T cell receptor beta chains from one sample, sequenced in a study of T cell repertoires in cytomegalovirus infection. No antigen has been assigned to these receptors. TCRdb analysed the reads with MiXCR anew, one entry per CDR3 protein. This sample has a few hundred thousand distinct CDR3 sequences; about 40% occur once, and the top ten carry roughly 50%. The sequenced sample was cultured PBMCs, obtained from culture after CMV antigen stimulation. The receptors originated from a human donor in good health (CMV status not recorded). Some clones in this sample may be carry-over from other donors' samples. Each CDR3 is given with its conserved first and last residue. The order of the fields is D gene, V gene, CDR3 length, J gene, CDR3 protein. The D gene is left open where the match is weak.

>TRBD1|TRBV4-2|17|TRBJ1-6
CASSSTGGPGMGSPLHF
>.|TRBV7-7|13|TRBJ2-3
CASSLGGRNTQYF
>TRBD1|TRBV12-5|15|TRBJ1-2
CASGLATDRGGGYTF
>TRBD1|TRBV11-2|17|TRBJ2-5
CASSRPPGTGAQETQYF
>.|TRBV29-1|13|TRBJ1-1
CSVFGQLNTEAFF
>.|TRBV5-1|14|TRBJ2-1
CASSLELGSDEQFF
>.|TRBV28|14|TRBJ1-2
CASSSGPFNYGYTF
>TRBD1|TRBV7-8|17|TRBJ2-3
CASSLVRGQKRTDTQYF
>TRBD2|TRBV6-4|14|TRBJ2-3
CAIGGGGRADTQYF
>.|TRBV7-9|13|TRBJ1-1
CASSLAQGSEAFF
>TRBD2|TRBV2|15|TRBJ2-1
CASSRAGSSYNEQFF